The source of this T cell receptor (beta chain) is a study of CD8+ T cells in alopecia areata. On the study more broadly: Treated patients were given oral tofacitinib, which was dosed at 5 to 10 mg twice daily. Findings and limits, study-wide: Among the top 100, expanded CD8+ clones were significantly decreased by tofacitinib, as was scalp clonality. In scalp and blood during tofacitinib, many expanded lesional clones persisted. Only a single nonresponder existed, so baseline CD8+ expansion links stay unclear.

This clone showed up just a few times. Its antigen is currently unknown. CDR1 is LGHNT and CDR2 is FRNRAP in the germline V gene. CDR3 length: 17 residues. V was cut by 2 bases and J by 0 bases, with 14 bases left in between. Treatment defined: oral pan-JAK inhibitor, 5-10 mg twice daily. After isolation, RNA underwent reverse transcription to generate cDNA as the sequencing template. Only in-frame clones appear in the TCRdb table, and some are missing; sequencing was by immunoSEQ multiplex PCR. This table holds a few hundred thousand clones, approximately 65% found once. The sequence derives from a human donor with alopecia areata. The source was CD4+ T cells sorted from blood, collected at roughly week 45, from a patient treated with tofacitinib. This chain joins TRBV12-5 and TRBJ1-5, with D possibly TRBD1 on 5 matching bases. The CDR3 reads CASGLLGGDYSNQPQHF. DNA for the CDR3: TGTGCTAGTGGTTTGCTTGGGGGAGATTATAGCAATCAGCCCCAGCATTTT.